The 21 T cell receptor beta chains below all came from one sample that was sequenced in a study of T cell responses to AZD1222 COVID-19 vaccine (dated by TCRdb to the early 2020s). Read against the paper, the sample's time point label means: baseline before first vaccination. The treatment or condition label, as the study defines it: meningococcal conjugate vaccine given as trial control. The library came from the immunoSEQ multiplex PCR assay. Drawn from immuneACCESS, this table holds only the in-frame rearrangements with V and J called that TCRdb kept. Clones are partly lost; checked studies trace under half to an unresolved V gene and leave the rest unexplained. Present in this sample are around 74,000 clones, about 90% of which were seen just once. The top ten clonotypes cover around 7.1% of the sample. Sequenced here: peripheral blood, sampled on day 0 of MenACWY control vaccination. These receptors were collected from an adult in good health.

Turning to this clone: At the DNA level, this CDR3 is encoded by other sequences in the same sample as well. This chain uses TRBV28 with TRBJ1-3, with 12 bases fitting TRBD1. The V gene's germline CDR1 is MDHEN and CDR2 SYDVKM. The ends lost 3 bases at V and 0 bases at J; junction bases unmatched: 0. The CDR3 consists of 16 residues. Written as DNA, the CDR3 is TGTGCCAGCAGTTTGGGACAGGGGGCCTCTGGAAACACCATATATTTT. Its translation: CASSLGQGASGNTIYF.

The gene calls are TRBV28 and TRBJ1-5; 7 nucleotides align to TRBD1. CDR1 and CDR2 from the germline V gene are MDHEN and SYDVKM. With V trimmed by 6 bases and J by 5 bases, 4 bases remained unmatched. The CDR3 length is 13 residues. The CDR3 nucleotides are TGTGCCAGCAGAGTACAGGGGCATCAGCCCCAGCATTTT. Translation: CASRVQGHQPQHF.

The V gene is TRBV3-1 (or the pseudogene TRBV3-2), the J gene TRBJ2-1; 9 bases fit TRBD2. Germline V gene lookup returns CDR1 LGHDT and CDR2 YNNKEL (reference sequence). The CDR3 has 15 residues. V lost 1 base, J lost 9 bases, and 7 bases stayed unmatched. In DNA form, the CDR3 reads TGTGCCAGCAGCCAAGCGAGGACTAGCGCTGGTGAGCAGTTCTTC. Amino acid sequence: CASSQARTSAGEQFF.

The chain carries TRBV7-2 and TRBJ2-7; tentative D call: TRBD2 (6 bases). Trimming took off 5 bases at V and 5 bases at J, with 19 bases between the two ends. Germline CDR1 reads SGHTA; CDR2 reads FQGNSA. The CDR3 contains 15 residues. The CDR3 sequence: CASSLFGGVSNEQYF. The CDR3 DNA follows: TGTGCCAGCAGCCTATTCGGGGGAGTTTCCAACGAGCAGTACTTC. Using reference TRBV7-2 and TRBJ2-7 for the parts outside the CDR3, the full variable domain is GAGVSQSPSNKVTEKGKDVELRCDPISGHTALYWYRQSLGQGLEFLIYFQGNSAPDKSGLPSDRFSAERTGGSVSTLTIQRTQQEDSAVYLCASSLFGGVSNEQYFGPGTRLTVT.

V usage is TRBV28 and J usage is TRBJ1-4, with 7 positions matching TRBD1. V lost 6 bases and J lost 0; bases outside the gene matches: 4. From germline, CDR1 is MDHEN and CDR2 SYDVKM. This CDR3 has 15 amino acids. As DNA, the CDR3 is TGTGCCAGCAGCGGCGGGACAGCAACTAATGAAAAACTGTTTTTT. Its protein product is CASSGGTATNEKLFF.

V gene TRBV9 combines with J gene TRBJ1-2; D may be TRBD1 (6 bases). Per the germline V gene, CDR1 is SGDLS and CDR2 is YYNGEE. CDR3 length equals 14 residues. The V end was cut by 2 bases, the J end by 5 bases, with 13 bases between. The CDR3 sequence: CASSVGGARYGYTF. The CDR3 region has the DNA TGTGCCAGCAGCGTTGGGGGGGCGCGATATGGCTACACCTTC.

The chain joins TRBV10-3 to TRBJ2-3, with D perhaps TRBD2 (6 bases). V lost 6 bases to trimming and J lost 4 bases, with 11 bases between them. CDR1 is ENHRY, CDR2 SYGVKD, per germline. CDR3 length: 13 residues. Here the CDR3 DNA reads TGTGCCATCAGGTCTCCTAGCGCAGATACGCAGTATTTT. This translates into CAIRSPSADTQYF.

V gene TRBV11-2 combines with J gene TRBJ2-7; 11 bases align to TRBD2. Trimming removed 5 bases from V and 0 bases from J; junction bases left unmatched: 0. Per germline, CDR1 SGHAT and CDR2 FQNNGV. This CDR3 spans 14 amino acids. The DNA for the CDR3 is TGTGCCAGCAGCCTAGCGGGGGGCTCCTACGAGCAGTACTTC. As protein: CASSLAGGSYEQYF.

The chain has TRBV5-4 and TRBJ2-3, with 14 bases that match TRBD2. This CDR3 is built from 17 residues. CDR1 is SGHNT, CDR2 YYREEE, per germline (reference sequence). V lost 4 bases and J lost 4; bases outside the gene matches: 8. CDR3 sequence: CASSQGLAGGFSDTQYF. The CDR3 region has the DNA TGTGCCAGCAGCCAAGGACTAGCGGGAGGTTTCTCAGATACGCAGTATTTT.

V gene TRBV29-1 combines with J gene TRBJ1-1; 7 nucleotides line up with TRBD1. Germline V gene sequence: CDR1 SQVTM, CDR2 ANQGSEA. Unmatched junction bases numbered 9, after V lost 6 bases and J lost 5 bases. The CDR3 runs 13 residues. CDR3 in amino acids: CSVARQGGTEAFF. The CDR3 nucleotides are TGCAGCGTCGCTCGACAGGGCGGGACTGAAGCTTTCTTT.

J is TRBJ2-3 and V is TRBV5-6; no reliable D call. The CDR3 has 13 amino acids. The V end was cut by 2 bases, the J end by 0 bases, with 4 bases between. The germline V gene encodes CDR1 SGHDT and CDR2 YYEEEE. This chain's CDR3 is CASSLGSTDTQYF. Here the CDR3 DNA reads TGTGCCAGCAGCTTAGGTAGCACAGATACGCAGTATTTT.

This clone was counted once. V is TRBV4-3 and J is TRBJ2-3; the match to TRBD2 covers 7 bases. Germline loops: CDR1 LGHNA, CDR2 YSLEER. The CDR3 runs 15 residues. The junction had 3 bases not matched to a gene; V was cut back by 0 bases and J by 3 bases. CDR3 bases: TGCGCCAGCAGCCAAGATCAGCGGGGAACAGATACGCAGTATTTT. Its protein product is CASSQDQRGTDTQYF.

The V and J genes are TRBV5-6 and TRBJ1-3; D uncertain. V lost 4 bases, J lost 6 bases, and 17 bases lay in between. This CDR3 region has 15 residues. Germline values: CDR1 SGHDT, CDR2 YYEEEE. DNA for the CDR3: TGTGCCAGCAGCCCCGTGGGAGGGATCCTAAACACCATATATTTT. Its protein is CASSPVGGILNTIYF.

This clone was picked up one time. This chain connects TRBV5-1 to TRBJ2-1; 10 positions agree with TRBD1. From germline, CDR1 is SGHRS and CDR2 YFSETQ. The CDR3 covers 16 residues. The junction had 12 bases not matched to a gene; V was cut back by 5 bases and J by 7 bases. CDR3 sequence (DNA): TGCGCCAGCAGAACCACACCGGGACAGGGGAGGAATGAGCAGTTCTTC. Translating it yields CASRTTPGQGRNEQFF.

This clone was detected only once. V is TRBV12-3 or TRBV12-4 and J is TRBJ2-5; D ambiguous. The CDR3 totals 13 residues. V was shortened by 4 bases and J by 0 bases, with 6 bases between the two germline ends. CDR3 protein: CASSSGYQETQYF. The CDR3 coding sequence is TGTGCCAGCAGTTCGGGCTACCAAGAGACCCAGTACTTC.

The gene calls are TRBV11-2 and TRBJ2-1; 16 nucleotides align to TRBD2. Looked up from germline, CDR1 is SGHAT and CDR2 is FQNNGV. The V and J ends lost 1 base and 7 bases, in that order; junction bases with no gene match: 4. The CDR3 length is 17 residues. The CDR3 coding sequence is TGTGCCAGCAGCTTAGTGGGGACTAGCGGGGGGGAGAATGAGCAGTTCTTC. This gives the protein CASSLVGTSGGENEQFF.

This chain connects TRBV28 to TRBJ1-6, with D hard to call. CDR1 is MDHEN and CDR2 is SYDVKM in the germline V gene. V was trimmed by 6 bases and J by 6 bases, leaving 15 bases between them. The CDR3 has 15 residues. CDR3 coding DNA: TGTGCCAGCAGCTGGGAAGGCCGGCTTAATTCACCCCTCCACTTT. As protein: CASSWEGRLNSPLHF.

V gene TRBV28 combines with J gene TRBJ1-2, with unresolved D. Trimming left V 2 bases short and J 2 bases short, with 9 bases between. Germline-derived CDR1 and CDR2 are MDHEN and SYDVKM. The CDR3 contains 14 residues. The CDR3 is CASSLHPDNYGYTF. The CDR3 nucleotides are TGTGCCAGCAGTTTACATCCAGACAACTATGGCTACACCTTC.

This chain joins TRBV2 and TRBJ1-1; no firm D call. The CDR3 spans 14 residues. Trimming removed 0 bases at V and 11 bases at J, with 16 bases between. The germline gives CDR1 SNHLY, CDR2 FYNNEI. DNA of the CDR3: TGTGCCAGCAGTGAAGCCCTGATAGGGCGGACGGCTTTCTTT. Translating it yields CASSEALIGRTAFF.

The CDR3 bases are TGTGCCAGCAGAACAGGTGGGTTAGGGCAGTACTTC. It yields the protein CASRTGGLGQYF. The chain couples TRBV25-1 to TRBJ2-7, with D possibly TRBD1 on 5 matching bases. The germline V and J ends were trimmed by 6 bases and 9 bases, with 15 bases remaining between them. The germline gives CDR1 MGHDK, CDR2 SYGVNS. The CDR3 spans 12 residues.

This clone was seen a single time. The V and J genes are TRBV3-1 (or the pseudogene TRBV3-2) and TRBJ2-1, with 12 bases lining up with TRBD2. This CDR3 contains 16 residues. Germline V gene data show CDR1 as LGHDT and CDR2 as YNNKEL (reference sequence). The V gene end was trimmed by 4 bases and the J gene end by 4 bases; junction bases not matched to a gene: 5. CDR3 nucleotide sequence: TGTGCCAGCAGCCCGTGGACTAGCGGGACATACAATGAGCAGTTCTTC. Translation gives CASSPWTSGTYNEQFF.